The 25 T cell receptor beta chains in this list originate from one sample, sequenced in a study of T-cell reconstitution after alpha-beta-depleted transplantation in children. Unique molecular identifiers were built into the TCRbeta library. Using its own MiXCR run on the PCR reads, TCRdb lists one record per CDR3 protein. The sample has about 420,000 distinct CDR3 sequences, about a sixth seen once. Sample: PBMCs, mostly from graft donor cells, taken 360 days after TCRalphabeta/CD19-depleted stem cell transplant. Source of these receptors: a boy under two years old who had a stem cell transplant for Wiskott-Aldrich syndrome, so the T cells may come from the graft donor.

The rearrangement uses TRBV11-2 and TRBJ1-2; D ambiguous. Germline V gives CDR1 SGHAT, CDR2 FQNNGV. This CDR3 has 14 amino acids. The germline V and J ends were trimmed by 1 base and 4 bases, with 10 bases remaining between them. In nucleotides, the CDR3 is TGTGCCAGCAGCTTAGTGGGCAGACGCTATGGCTACACCTTC. It translates to CASSLVGRRYGYTF.

This clonotype was seen at least ten times. The rearrangement uses TRBV12-3 or TRBV12-4 and TRBJ2-7, with 11 positions matching TRBD1. The length of the CDR3 is 15 residues. Germline trimming cut 4 bases from V and 3 bases from J; bases unmatched to any gene: 5. CDR3 sequence: CASSWAGTGGYEQYF. The DNA of the CDR3 is TGTGCCAGCAGTTGGGCCGGGACAGGGGGCTACGAGCAGTACTTC.

V usage is TRBV5-6 and J usage is TRBJ2-1, with D tentatively TRBD1 (6 bases). Germline V gene data show CDR1 as SGHDT and CDR2 as YYEEEE. The CDR3 has 15 amino acids. The V end lost 2 bases, the J end lost 12 bases, and 21 bases lay between the germline ends. The CDR3 reads CASSFLSSDSGMQFF. CDR3 nucleotides: TGTGCCAGCAGCTTTCTCTCCTCGGACAGTGGAATGCAGTTCTTC. The full variable domain, completed using reference TRBV5-6 and TRBJ2-1, is DAGVTQSPTHLIKTRGQQVTLRCSPKSGHDTVSWYQQALGQGPQFIFQYYEEEERQRGNFPDRFSGHQFPNYSSELNVNALLLGDSALYLCASSFLSSDSGMQFFGPGTRLTVL.

The gene calls are TRBV7-8 and TRBJ2-1, with 12 bases fitting TRBD2. Germline V gives CDR1 SGHVS, CDR2 FQNEAQ. This CDR3 region has 18 residues. Trimming took 2 bases from V and 4 from J; bases not matched to a gene: 9. The CDR3 sequence: CASSLRPTSGGRYNEQFF. The CDR3 DNA sequence: TGTGCCAGCAGCTTACGGCCGACTAGCGGGGGACGATACAATGAGCAGTTCTTC.

The chain employs TRBV18 and TRBJ2-1; D gene ambiguous. Trimming pared 1 base from V and 4 bases from J, leaving 14 bases between. CDR1 and CDR2 (germline): KGHSH, LQKENI. The CDR3 runs to 16 residues. CDR3 amino acids: CASSPRLKRGYNEQFF. CDR3 in DNA: TGTGCCAGCTCACCACGGTTGAAGCGTGGGTACAATGAGCAGTTCTTC. Supplemented by reference TRBV18 and TRBJ2-1, the full variable domain reads NAGVMQNPRHLVRRRGQEARLRCSPMKGHSHVYWYRQLPEEGLKFMVYLQKENIIDESGMPKERFSAEFPKEGPSILRIQQVVRGDSAAYFCASSPRLKRGYNEQFFGPGTRLTVL.

The rearrangement uses TRBV30 and TRBJ2-5; a weak D match, TRBD1 (5 bases). Trimming left V 2 bases short and J 2 bases short, with 18 bases between. Looked up from germline, CDR1 is GTSNPN and CDR2 is SVGIG (reference sequence). This CDR3 region has 16 residues. This chain's CDR3 is CAWSSYRTGTQETQYF. The CDR3 region has the DNA TGTGCCTGGAGTTCGTACAGAACAGGCACACAAGAGACCCAGTACTTC.

The V call is TRBV6-2 or TRBV6-3, the J call TRBJ2-7; 7 bases agree with TRBD1. In germline, CDR1 is MNHEY, CDR2 SVGEGT. This CDR3 is 13 amino acids long. With V trimmed by 3 bases and J by 8 bases, 7 bases remained unmatched. As DNA, the CDR3 is TGTGCCAGCAGTTATCAAACAGGGGTTCAGCAGTACTTC. It translates to CASSYQTGVQQYF.

This clonotype was detected a few times. The chain employs TRBV19 and TRBJ2-1; the D gene is possibly TRBD2 (5 bases). The CDR3 sequence is 15 residues long. Germline CDR1 LNHDA, CDR2 SQIVND (reference sequence). Trimming shortened V by 3 bases and J by 2 bases, and 11 bases separated the two germline ends. DNA of the CDR3: TGTGCCAGTAGTATCACCGGGGTCCCCTACAATGAGCAGTTCTTC. It specifies CASSITGVPYNEQFF.

This clonotype was seen ten or more times. The V gene is TRBV12-3 or TRBV12-4, the J gene TRBJ2-1; TRBD2 matches 13 bases. J lost 6 bases, V lost 5 bases, and 4 bases had no gene match. The CDR3 extends over 15 amino acids. As DNA, the CDR3 is TGTGCCAGCAGTCCGCGGACTAGCGGGGGCAATGAGCAGTTCTTC. It codes for CASSPRTSGGNEQFF.

The chain has TRBV24-1 and TRBJ1-1; D possibly corresponds to TRBD1 (6 bases). Germline V gene data show CDR1 as KGHDR and CDR2 as SFDVKD. Trimming took off 4 bases at V and 13 bases at J, with 21 bases between the two ends. This CDR3 has 14 residues. The CDR3 DNA follows: TGTGCCACCAGTGACCTACAGGGCCGTGGCCCCCTTTTCTTT. Translated, it gives CATSDLQGRGPLFF.

The chain uses TRBV20-1 and TRBJ1-2; possibly TRBD1 for D (5 bases). This CDR3 region has 15 residues. Germline V CDR1 and CDR2: DFQATT, SNEGSKA (reference sequence). Between the trimmed V and J ends, which lost 4 bases and 2 bases, there was a span of 17 bases. CDR3 protein: CSAIHDSPQNYGYTF. The CDR3 DNA reads as TGCAGTGCTATCCACGACAGCCCTCAAAACTATGGCTACACCTTC.

This clonotype has a handful of counts. The chain is built from TRBV12-3 or TRBV12-4 and TRBJ2-1; 12 bases fit TRBD2. This CDR3 has 14 amino acids. Trimming took 10 bases from V and 10 from J; bases not matched to a gene: 11. DNA for the CDR3: TGTGCCATAGTCCTAGCGGGAGGGCCCCGGGAGCAGTTCTTC. Its protein product is CAIVLAGGPREQFF.

The chain carries TRBV3-1 and TRBJ2-7, with D unclear. V was trimmed by 2 bases and J by 3 bases, leaving 5 bases between them. CDR1 and CDR2 (germline): LGHDT, YNNKEL (reference sequence). The CDR3 spans 12 residues. Here the CDR3 reads CASSQYSYEQYF. CDR3 sequence (DNA): TGTGCCAGCAGCCAATACAGCTACGAGCAGTACTTC.

The CDR3 region is CAIRGVTGSGSGANVLTF. The CDR3, as DNA: TGTGCCATCAGAGGGGTAACAGGTTCCGGCTCTGGGGCCAACGTCCTGACTTTC. The rearrangement joins TRBV12-3 or TRBV12-4 to TRBJ2-6, with D perhaps being TRBD1 or TRBD2 (5 bases each). Trimming stripped 10 bases from V and 0 bases from J, with 22 bases between. There are 18 residues in the CDR3.

This clonotype has more than one count but fewer than ten. The chain couples TRBV4-1 to TRBJ2-5, with TRBD2 identical over 9 bases. The CDR3 spans 18 residues. Germline CDR1 and CDR2: MGHRA and YSYEKL. V lost 0 bases and J lost 4; bases outside the gene matches: 12. The CDR3 loop is CASSQDVFSGGRVETQYF. For the CDR3, the DNA is TGCGCCAGCAGCCAAGATGTTTTCAGCGGGGGGAGAGTAGAGACCCAGTACTTC.

This rearrangement joins TRBV28 to TRBJ2-1; D is perhaps TRBD2 (7 bases). The germline V and J ends were trimmed by 3 bases and 7 bases, with 16 bases remaining between them. There are 15 residues in the CDR3. Germline values: CDR1 MDHEN, CDR2 SYDVKM. CDR3 nucleotide sequence: TGTGCCAGCAGTTTGGTGAGGGGGGGAACGAATGAGCAGTTCTTC. This encodes CASSLVRGGTNEQFF.

This clonotype was counted a few times. This chain joins TRBV12-3 or TRBV12-4 and TRBJ1-6; 8 positions agree with TRBD1. The CDR3 has 16 amino acids. Trimming took 5 bases from V and 7 from J; bases not matched to a gene: 10. Here the CDR3 reads CASSTQIRGLNSPLHF. In nucleotides, the CDR3 is TGTGCCAGCAGTACACAGATCAGGGGGCTAAATTCACCCCTCCACTTT.

This chain links TRBV6-5 with TRBJ2-1, with 8 bases that match TRBD1. The CDR3 sequence is 16 residues long. Germline-derived CDR1 and CDR2 are MNHEY and SVGAGI. The ends lost 4 bases at V and 1 base at J; junction bases unmatched: 6. Here the CDR3 reads CASSSNRGLSYNEQFF. CDR3 in DNA: TGTGCCAGCAGTTCTAACAGGGGGTTATCCTACAATGAGCAGTTCTTC.

In this sample, this clonotype turned up a few times. The J gene is TRBJ2-3, the V gene TRBV10-3; D possibly corresponds to TRBD1 (5 bases). CDR3 size: 15 residues. Trimming shortened V by 3 bases and J by 2 bases, and 12 bases separated the two germline ends. Germline CDR1 is ENHRY and CDR2 is SYGVKD. In DNA form, the CDR3 reads TGTGCCATCAGTGAATTGGGGCTATTCACAGATACGCAGTATTTT. It translates to CAISELGLFTDTQYF.

This clonotype was detected ten times or more. This chain connects TRBV29-1 to TRBJ2-5; 9 bases fit TRBD2. V dropped 4 bases and J dropped 2; count of bases not matched to a gene: 5. The CDR3 runs to 14 residues. The germline CDR1 and CDR2 sequences are SQVTM and ANQGSEA. The CDR3 here is CSVVRGRGQETQYF. The DNA of the CDR3 is TGCAGCGTTGTTCGCGGGAGGGGACAAGAGACCCAGTACTTC.

The chain joins TRBV10-3 to TRBJ2-1; 15 nucleotides agree with TRBD2. The CDR3 contains 15 residues. Germline CDR1 is ENHRY and CDR2 is SYGVKD. V was clipped by 0 bases and J by 14 bases; unmatched bases: 5. CDR3 coding DNA: TGTGCCATCAGTGAGTCGGGACTAGCGGGAGGACGAAAGTTCTTC. As protein: CAISESGLAGGRKFF.

The chain uses TRBV7-2 and TRBJ2-2; TRBD2 agrees at 10 bases. After removal of 5 bases from V and 2 bases from J, the junction contained 5 bases not matched to a gene. Germline V gene sequence: CDR1 SGHTA, CDR2 FQGNSA. This CDR3 has 16 residues. The CDR3: CASSAGLALNTGELFF. The CDR3 nucleotides are TGTGCCAGCAGCGCGGGACTAGCGCTCAACACCGGGGAGCTGTTTTTT.

This clonotype came up a few times. V is TRBV5-4 and J is TRBJ2-3; D perhaps matches TRBD2 (6 bases). The germline V and J ends were trimmed by 4 bases and 2 bases, with 8 bases remaining between them. Germline CDR1 is SGHNT and CDR2 is YYREEE (reference sequence). There are 13 residues in the CDR3. In DNA form, the CDR3 reads TGTGCCAGCAGCGCGGGATCCACAGATACGCAGTATTTT. This translates into CASSAGSTDTQYF.

The chain combines TRBV29-1 with TRBJ2-3, with TRBD2 as a possible D gene (6 bases). V was cut by 2 bases and J by 3 bases, with 9 bases left in between. Germline V gene lookup returns CDR1 SQVTM and CDR2 ANQGSEA. The CDR3 spans 13 residues. The CDR3, as DNA: TGCAGCGTTGAACGGGGGAGGACAGATACGCAGTATTTT. This translates into CSVERGRTDTQYF.

This chain links TRBV7-8 with TRBJ1-1; unclear D gene. Trimming removed 2 bases at V and 1 base at J, with 8 bases between. The CDR3 covers 14 residues. CDR1 and CDR2 from the germline V gene are SGHVS and FQNEAQ. For the CDR3, the DNA is TGTGCCAGCAGCTTAACCACATGGAACACTGAAGCTTTCTTT. Its translation is CASSLTTWNTEAFF.